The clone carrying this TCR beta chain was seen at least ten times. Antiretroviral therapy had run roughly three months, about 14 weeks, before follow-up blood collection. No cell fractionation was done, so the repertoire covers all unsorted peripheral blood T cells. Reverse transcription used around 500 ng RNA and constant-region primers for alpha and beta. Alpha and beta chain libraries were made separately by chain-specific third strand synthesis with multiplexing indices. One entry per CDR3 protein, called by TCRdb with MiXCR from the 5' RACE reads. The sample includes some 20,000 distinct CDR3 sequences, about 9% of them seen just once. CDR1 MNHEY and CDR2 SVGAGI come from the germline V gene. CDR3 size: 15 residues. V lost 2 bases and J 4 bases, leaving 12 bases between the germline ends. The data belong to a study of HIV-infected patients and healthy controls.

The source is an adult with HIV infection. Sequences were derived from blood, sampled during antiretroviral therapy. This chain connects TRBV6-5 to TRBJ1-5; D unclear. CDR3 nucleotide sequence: TGTGCCAGCAGTTACGGAGGGTATGGGAATCAGCCCCAGCATTTT. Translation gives CASSYGGYGNQPQHF.